A selection of T cell receptor beta chains follows, all from one sample in a study of response to subunit inactivated influenza vaccine. MiXCR was run by TCRdb on the RT-PCR reads, yielding one entry per CDR3 protein. This table holds 860,000 or so distinct CDR3 sequences, 21% found once. This specimen consisted of PBMCs from blood, obtained 5 days after vaccination. These receptors came from a man aged 50 or older who received an inactivated influenza vaccine. The CDR3 runs from the conserved cysteine through the conserved F or W. A D gene is named only where the DNA matches it firmly. Only part of the rows carry a size: once, few, many, or a class if the clone is expanded.

-	TRBD2	TRBJ2-3	17	TRBV20-1	TGCAGTGCTAGAGACCCCCGGGCGGGGGGGCGGTCGGATACGCAGTATTTT	CSARDPRAGGRSDTQYF
many	-	TRBJ2-7	13	TRBV7-8	TGTGCCAGCAGCGCAGGGGTCAAATACGAGCAGTACTTC	CASSAGVKYEQYF
few	TRBD2	TRBJ2-5	13	TRBV5-1	TGCGCCAGCAGCAGGGAGGGTGCGGAGACCCAGTACTTC	CASSREGAETQYF
many	-	TRBJ1-1	12	TRBV29-1	TGCAGCGTTGGCGGCGGGAACACTGAAGCTTTCTTT	CSVGGGNTEAFF
-	-	TRBJ2-1	14	TRBV9	TGTGCCAGCAGCGTGGGTAGCTCCTACAATGAGCAGTTCTTC	CASSVGSSYNEQFF
-	TRBD1	TRBJ2-7	15	TRBV20-1	TGCAGTGCTACCCCGAGGACAGGGGCCCCCTACGAGCAGTACTTC	CSATPRTGAPYEQYF
few	-	TRBJ1-6	14	TRBV7-2	TGTGCCAGCAGCTTAGCGCAGGGTATCTCACCCCTCCACTTT	CASSLAQGISPLHF
-	-	TRBJ2-2	14	TRBV5-6	TGTGCCAGCAGCTTTGCAGTTACAACCGGGGAGCTGTTTTTT	CASSFAVTTGELFF
-	-	TRBJ2-3	21	TRBV11-1	TGTGCCAGCAGCTTGGGGCCCGGGACTCCAAATACCCGTCCTAGCACAGATACGCAGTATTTT	CASSLGPGTPNTRPSTDTQYF
few	TRBD2	TRBJ2-3	20	TRBV4-2	TGTGCCAGCAGCCCCCTAGGTCCTAGCGGGGGGCCCCTGGTAACAGATACGCAGTATTTT	CASSPLGPSGGPLVTDTQYF
few	TRBD1	TRBJ2-5	14	TRBV20-1	TGCAGTGCTAGAGTGGGGACAGGGGAAAAGACCCAGTACTTC	CSARVGTGEKTQYF
-	TRBD2	TRBJ2-4	17	TRBV7-8	TGTGCCAGCAGCCGCCCCGCACGGGAGGGGTCCAAAAACATTCAGTACTTC	CASSRPAREGSKNIQYF
-	TRBD2	TRBJ2-3	13	TRBV28	TGTGCCAGCGAGCGGGAGCCGACAAATACGCAGTATTTT	CASEREPTNTQYF
-	TRBD2	TRBJ2-1	12	TRBV3-1	TGTGCCAGCAGCCAAGTACGGACTAGTCTGTTCTTC	CASSQVRTSLFF
-	-	TRBJ2-2	17	TRBV23-1	TGCGCCAGCAGTCAATCGTCCCAGATGTCGAACACCGGGGAGCTGTTTTTT	CASSQSSQMSNTGELFF
-	TRBD2	TRBJ2-3	15	TRBV29-1	TGCAGCGCTAAGGCCGCTGGCGGGAGTGCAGATACGCAGTATTTT	CSAKAAGGSADTQYF
few	-	TRBJ2-1	12	TRBV12-3/TRBV12-4	TGTGCCAGCAGTTTCGCACCGAATGAGCAGTTCTTC	CASSFAPNEQFF
-	-	TRBJ2-1	14	TRBV20-1	TGCAGTGCTAGACCTCCTACTAGCTCCGTTGAGCAGTTCTTC	CSARPPTSSVEQFF
-	-	TRBJ2-1	13	TRBV20-1	TGCAGTAAAAGGGGGGGATCCTACAATGAGCAGTTCTTC	CSKRGGSYNEQFF
few	-	TRBJ2-1	11	TRBV10-3	TGTGCCATCAGTGTGATGGGTGAGCAGTTCTTC	CAISVMGEQFF
-	-	TRBJ1-5	15	TRBV10-3	TGTGCCATCAGTGGGGGCGGCAGGGGCGATCAGCCCCAGCATTTT	CAISGGGRGDQPQHF
many	-	TRBJ2-1	17	TRBV12-3/TRBV12-4	TGTGCCAGCAGTTTAGGTCGTCTCGAATCCCGGGGGAATGAGCAGTTCTTC	CASSLGRLESRGNEQFF
-	TRBD1	TRBJ2-7	16	TRBV5-6	TGTGCCAGCAGCACGTCCCCGGGACAGGTGGGCTACGAGCAGTACTTC	CASSTSPGQVGYEQYF
-	TRBD1	TRBJ2-2	16	TRBV20-1	TGCAGTGCGCGAATTCCGGGACAGATAAACACCGGGGAGCTGTTTTTT	CSARIPGQINTGELFF
-	-	TRBJ1-5	13	TRBV20-1	TGCAGTGCTAGAGATACAGTCAATCAGCCCCAGCATTTT	CSARDTVNQPQHF
few	-	TRBJ2-5	15	TRBV29-1	TGCAGCGTTGAAGTGGGGGGTCTGCTCGCGGAGACCCAGTACTTC	CSVEVGGLLAETQYF
many	-	TRBJ2-6	13	TRBV10-3	TGTGCCATCAGGAGCTCTGGGGCCAACGTCCTGACTTTC	CAIRSSGANVLTF
-	TRBD1	TRBJ2-1	15	TRBV18	TGTGCCAGCTCGCCACTACAGGGGGTAGGAAATGAGCAGTTCTTC	CASSPLQGVGNEQFF
few	-	TRBJ2-7	15	TRBV4-2	TGTGCCAGCAGCCAAGATGGGACCTATACCTACGAGCAGTACTTC	CASSQDGTYTYEQYF
many	-	TRBJ1-1	14	TRBV5-6	TGTGCCAGCAGCTTCGGGGTCGGGAACACTGAAGCTTTCTTT	CASSFGVGNTEAFF
-	-	TRBJ1-6	8	TRBV20-1	TGCAGAGTACCATTAATCCACTTT	CRVPLIHF
-	TRBD1	TRBJ2-1	14	TRBV30	TGTGCCTGGAGTTCGCCGGGACAGTTCAATGAGCAGTTCTTC	CAWSSPGQFNEQFF
few	-	TRBJ2-1	12	TRBV12-3/TRBV12-4	TGTGCCAGCAGTTTTTACGGGGGTGAGCAGTTCTTC	CASSFYGGEQFF